Listed here are 2 T cell receptor beta chains from one sample, sequenced in a study of vaccination and CD4 T cells after COVID-19 (dated by TCRdb to 2021 to 2024). Library preparation employed PCR. The reads were generated on an Illumina iSeq 100. At the Johns Hopkins FTIC core, DNA from the cultured CD4+ T cells underwent TCR sequencing with the Oncomine TCR Beta short-read assay. TCRdb ran its own pipeline on the public reads, namely fastp trimming at Q25 and MiXCR clone calling, and kept in-frame beta chains. Each entry is one CDR3 protein sequence, shown with its most common DNA and genes. The sample has some 10,000 distinct CDR3 sequences on record, roughly 40% of them singletons. The leading ten clones occupy roughly 30% of the sample. The label giving this sample's treatment or condition can be read as: approximately 9-day PBMC culture with coronavirus spike peptide pools or control peptides (ViraFEST assay).

Their antigens remain unidentified. Sequenced sample: CD4+ T cells from blood, cultured in vitro. These receptors were obtained from a human donor who had recovered from COVID-19.

The rearrangement uses TRBV5-1 and TRBJ2-1, with D uncertain. Trimming stripped 4 bases from V and 4 bases from J, with 12 bases between. The germline CDR1 and CDR2 sequences are SGHRS and YFSETQ. CDR3 length: 14 amino acids. As DNA, the CDR3 is TGCGCCAGCAGCCTTGAGCCTAGATACAATGAGCAGTTCTTC. Translated: CASSLEPRYNEQFF.

This clonotype was counted between two and nine times. The chain couples TRBV19 to TRBJ2-3, with 7 bases that match TRBD1. CDR3 length: 15 residues. V was clipped by 6 bases and J by 0 bases; unmatched bases: 6. CDR1 and CDR2 (germline): LNHDA, SQIVND (reference sequence). CDR3 protein: CASSSGGFSTDTQYF. DNA of the CDR3: TGTGCCAGTAGCTCAGGGGGATTTAGCACAGATACGCAGTATTTT.